Following are 8 T cell receptor beta chains from one sample sequenced in a study of blood T cell dynamics during melanoma immunotherapy. Repertoires were generated with immunoSEQ multiplex PCR, while TCRdb's copy carries only in-frame clones and drops some. The profile shows around 13,000 clones, approximately 90% of them singletons. Time point denoted: pre-treatment baseline. This material consisted of blood, taken from a patient treated with checkpoint blockade. Receptors were obtained from a human donor with melanoma.

The V and J genes are TRBV13 and TRBJ1-1, with D unresolved. The V end lost 5 bases, the J end lost 11 bases, and 15 bases lay between the germline ends. The CDR3 runs to 12 residues. Germline CDR1 and CDR2: PRHDT and FYEKMQ (reference sequence). The CDR3 DNA sequence: TGTGCCAGCAGCCCATTGCCACCGGGTGCTTTCTTT. Translating it yields CASSPLPPGAFF.

This clone is a singleton in its sample. This rearrangement joins TRBV7-8 to TRBJ2-5, with TRBD1 matching 7 bases. CDR1 SGHVS and CDR2 FQNEAQ come from the germline V gene. This CDR3 is built from 14 residues. With 3 bases clipped from V and 3 bases from J, the junction kept 4 bases outside the gene matches. CDR3: CASSFGTAKETQYF. CDR3 nucleotides: TGTGCCAGCAGCTTCGGGACAGCAAAAGAGACCCAGTACTTC.

This rearrangement joins TRBV9 to TRBJ1-1; the match to TRBD1 covers 7 bases. The CDR3 contains 14 residues. Germline V gives CDR1 SGDLS, CDR2 YYNGEE. Trimming at V came to 4 bases and at J to 0 bases, leaving 3 bases not matched to a gene. The CDR3, as DNA: TGTGCCAGCAGCCGGGACAGCATGAACACTGAAGCTTTCTTT. Its translation: CASSRDSMNTEAFF.

This clone was seen more than once but under ten times. The chain recombines TRBV6-5 with TRBJ1-3, with TRBD1 matching over 10 bases. Germline V CDR1 and CDR2: MNHEY, SVGAGI. This CDR3 spans 15 amino acids. The ends lost 6 bases at V and 3 bases at J; junction bases unmatched: 5. The CDR3 is CASSRGTGVGNTIYF. In DNA, the CDR3 is TGTGCCAGCAGCCGGGGGACAGGGGTTGGAAACACCATATATTTT.

The chain uses TRBV9 and TRBJ2-1; the match to TRBD2 covers 12 bases. Germline CDR1 SGDLS, CDR2 YYNGEE. V was clipped by 2 bases and J by 7 bases; unmatched bases: 7. This CDR3 comprises 16 residues. CDR3 in DNA: TGTGCCAGCAGCGTCGTTGGACTAGCGGGACGAAATGAGCAGTTCTTC. Its translation is CASSVVGLAGRNEQFF.

To note about this clone: Lacking the conserved final phenylalanine or tryptophan, this CDR3 likely reflects a read error. The gene calls are TRBV7-2 and TRBJ1-1, with D hard to call. Germline CDR1 SGHTA, CDR2 FQGNSA. There are 15 residues in the CDR3. V was pared by 1 base and J by 5 bases, with 14 bases between. The CDR3 loop is CASSLEGIRRTEAFS. The CDR3 coding sequence is TGTGCCAGCAGCTTAGAAGGGATACGTCGGACTGAAGCTTTCTCT.

This chain connects TRBV6-5 to TRBJ1-3; 8 bases match TRBD1. Germline CDR1 reads MNHEY; CDR2 reads SVGAGI. The CDR3 sequence is 15 residues long. V dropped 4 bases and J dropped 2; count of bases not matched to a gene: 4. The CDR3: CASSSGTGTGNTIYF. CDR3 bases: TGTGCCAGCAGTTCCGGGACAGGCACTGGAAACACCATATATTTT.

This clone was recorded once. The chain combines TRBV30 with TRBJ1-3; D ambiguous. Trimming stripped 8 bases from V and 0 bases from J, with 11 bases between. Germline V gene sequence: CDR1 GTSNPN, CDR2 SVGIG (reference sequence). This CDR3 spans 13 amino acids. The CDR3 here is CAGDIDSGNTIYF. In DNA form, the CDR3 reads TGTGCCGGAGACATAGACTCTGGAAACACCATATATTTT.